The clone carrying this T cell receptor beta chain came up many times. Antigen specificity is unknown. Using its own MiXCR run on the RT-PCR reads, TCRdb lists one record per CDR3 protein. In the table there are a few hundred thousand distinct CDR3 sequences, more than 10% of which are singletons. Trimming left V 7 bases short and J 5 bases short, with 17 bases between. The CDR3 spans 14 residues. Germline-derived CDR1 and CDR2 are MNHNS and SASEGT. These data come from a study of response to subunit inactivated influenza vaccine. The study's findings and limits: New T cells are recruited in small numbers by each seasonal influenza vaccination, according to the authors' suggestion.

This chain connects TRBV6-1 to TRBJ1-1; TRBD1 is a possible D gene (6 bases). The receptor was isolated from a man between 45 and 60 years old who received an inactivated influenza vaccine. The sequencing here drew on non-naive T cells sorted from PBMCs, taken less than 15 days before vaccination. The CDR3 DNA sequence: TGTGCCAGCACACTTCTACAGGGCGGTACTGAAGCTTTCTTT. Translating it yields CASTLLQGGTEAFF.